The TCR beta chain described here comes from a study of cytomegalovirus exposure and HLA in healthy donors. The wider study: Unique TCR beta sequences numbering approximately 120 million came from 150 million to 200 million T cells in an earlier analysis. Overall study results and limits: When a later analysis was performed, an Asian-associated ancestry cluster reportedly had fewer N-insertions than the approximately 690-donor mean. A later analysis found TCR association rates differed by HLA locus, highest for DRB1 and lowest for HLA-C.

CDR3 length: 14 residues. Germline V gene data show CDR1 as SGHDT and CDR2 as YYEEEE. It was with 60 Vbeta and 13 Jbeta primers that the PCR ran. In the study's own analysis: Per a later analysis, the number of unique TCR beta chains was roughly 87 million, of which 9 million to 14 million were shared. Profiled with immunoSEQ multiplex PCR; TCRdb holds only in-frame clones, not every one. V and J calls plus clone size are reproduced from that table; the DNA served to infer D and trimming. The sample has 120,000 to 150,000 clones; the top ten hold 2% to 2.5%. In the case of this clone: Its specificity is not known. One end of the junction is discordant with germline, which a read error may explain.

This rearrangement joins TRBV5-6 to TRBJ1-5, with 9 positions matching TRBD1. This TCR derives from a woman between 18 and 29 years old in good health and CMV-seronegative. Sequences were obtained from PBMCs. The CDR3 loop is CASSLTGGDQTQHF. CDR3 coding DNA: TGTGCCAGCAGCCTGACAGGGGGAGATCAGACCCAGCATTTT. Variable domain in full (rest from reference TRBV5-6 and TRBJ1-5): DAGVTQSPTHLIKTRGQQVTLRCSPKSGHDTVSWYQQALGQGPQFIFQYYEEEERQRGNFPDRFSGHQFPNYSSELNVNALLLGDSALYLCASSLTGGDQTQHFGDGTRLSIL.